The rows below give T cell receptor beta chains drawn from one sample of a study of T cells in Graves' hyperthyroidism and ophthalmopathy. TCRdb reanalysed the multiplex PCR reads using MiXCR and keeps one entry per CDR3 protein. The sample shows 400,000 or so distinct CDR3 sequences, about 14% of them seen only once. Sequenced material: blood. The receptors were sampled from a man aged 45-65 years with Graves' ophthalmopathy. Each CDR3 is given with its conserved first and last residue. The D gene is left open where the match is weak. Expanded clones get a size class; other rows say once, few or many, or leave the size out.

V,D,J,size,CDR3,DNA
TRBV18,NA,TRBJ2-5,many,CASSPEEGGETQYF,TGTGCCAGCTCACCAGAGGAGGGGGGGGAGACCCAGTACTTC
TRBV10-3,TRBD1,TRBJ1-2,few,CAISGGQGVSGYTF,TGTGCCATCAGTGGGGGACAGGGGGTCAGTGGCTACACCTTC
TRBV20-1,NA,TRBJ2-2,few,CSARDSGIPTGELFF,TGCAGTGCTAGAGATTCGGGTATACCGACCGGGGAGCTGTTTTTT
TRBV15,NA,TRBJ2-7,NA,CATSRQFAYEQYF,TGTGCCACCAGCAGACAGTTTGCCTACGAGCAGTACTTC
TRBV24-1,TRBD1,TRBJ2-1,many,CATSDETGQGYNEQFF,TGTGCCACCAGTGACGAGACAGGGCAAGGCTACAATGAGCAGTTCTTC
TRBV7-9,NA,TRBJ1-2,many,CASTNLSRGGYTF,TGTGCCAGCACCAACCTCTCCCGGGGGGGCTACACCTTC
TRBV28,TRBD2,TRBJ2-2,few,CASSLTSGRALTGELFF,TGTGCCAGCAGTTTAACTAGCGGGAGGGCCCTCACCGGGGAGCTGTTTTTT
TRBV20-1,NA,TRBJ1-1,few,CSARFVNTEAFF,TGCAGTGCGCGGTTTGTGAACACTGAAGCTTTCTTT
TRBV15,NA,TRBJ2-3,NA,CATSRDLGDTQYF,TGTGCCACCAGCAGAGATCTGGGAGATACGCAGTATTTT
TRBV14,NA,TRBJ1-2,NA,CASSQLTGAGINYGYTF,TGTGCCAGCAGCCAACTTACCGGGGCCGGAATTAACTATGGCTACACCTTC
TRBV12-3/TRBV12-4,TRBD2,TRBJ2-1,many,CASSSTSGSGVDNEQFF,TGTGCCAGCAGCTCGACTAGCGGGAGTGGGGTCGACAATGAGCAGTTCTTC
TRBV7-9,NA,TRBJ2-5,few,CASSLDQSFGETQYF,TGTGCCAGCAGCTTAGACCAGTCCTTCGGGGAGACCCAGTACTTC
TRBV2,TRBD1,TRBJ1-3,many,CASVRDRISGNTIYF,TGTGCCAGCGTTCGGGACAGGATCTCTGGAAACACCATATATTTT
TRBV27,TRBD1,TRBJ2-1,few,CASTQQGIGYNEQFF,TGTGCCAGCACCCAACAGGGGATAGGCTACAATGAGCAGTTCTTC
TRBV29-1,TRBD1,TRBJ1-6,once,CSVRGTDNSPLHF,TGCAGCGTAAGGGGGACAGATAATTCACCCCTCCACTTT
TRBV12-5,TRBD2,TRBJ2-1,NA,CASGSGAGALNEQFF,TGTGCTAGTGGTTCCGGTGCGGGAGCCCTCAATGAGCAGTTCTTC
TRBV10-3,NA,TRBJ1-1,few,CAISGNTEAFF,TGTGCCATCAGCGGGAACACTGAAGCTTTCTTT
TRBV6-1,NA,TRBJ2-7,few,CASTLLGTSPGYEQYF,TGTGCCAGCACTCTCTTGGGAACTTCCCCCGGCTACGAGCAGTACTTC
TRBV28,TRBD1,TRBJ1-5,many,CASSQTGISNQPQHF,TGTGCCAGCAGCCAGACAGGGATCAGCAATCAGCCCCAGCATTTT
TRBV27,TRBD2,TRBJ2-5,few,CASKLTSGTKETQYF,TGTGCCAGCAAACTGACTAGCGGAACCAAAGAGACCCAGTACTTC
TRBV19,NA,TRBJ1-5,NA,CASSTWTDPNQPQHF,TGTGCCAGTAGTACCTGGACAGACCCCAATCAGCCCCAGCATTTT
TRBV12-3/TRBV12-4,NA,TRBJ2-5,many,CASSNSGSGETQYF,TGTGCCAGCAGTAACTCAGGTTCGGGAGAGACCCAGTACTTC
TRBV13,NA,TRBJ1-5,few,CASSTGTQPQHF,TGTGCCAGCAGCACGGGTACTCAGCCCCAGCATTTT
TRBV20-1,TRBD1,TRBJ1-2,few,CSASGTDPRGGYTF,TGCAGTGCCAGCGGGACAGACCCCAGGGGTGGCTACACCTTC
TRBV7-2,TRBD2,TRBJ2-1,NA,CASSLLGTRVVEQFF,TGTGCCAGCAGCTTACTCGGGACTAGGGTCGTGGAGCAGTTCTTC
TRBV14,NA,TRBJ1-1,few,CASSQDITGTEAFF,TGTGCCAGCAGCCAAGATATTACAGGCACTGAAGCTTTCTTT
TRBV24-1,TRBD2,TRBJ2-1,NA,CATSEGLAGGYEQFF,TGTGCCACCAGTGAAGGACTAGCGGGAGGGTATGAGCAGTTCTTC
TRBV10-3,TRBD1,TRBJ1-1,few,CAIRTDRGGMNTEAFF,TGTGCCATACGGACAGACAGGGGAGGGATGAACACTGAAGCTTTCTTT
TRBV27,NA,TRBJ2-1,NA,CVSSQGGAVRLTYNEQFF,TGTGTCAGCAGTCAAGGGGGGGCCGTAAGGTTGACCTACAATGAGCAGTTCTTC
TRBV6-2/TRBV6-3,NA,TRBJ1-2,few,CASTRRDTTYGYTF,TGTGCCAGCACCCGGCGGGACACCACCTATGGCTACACCTTC
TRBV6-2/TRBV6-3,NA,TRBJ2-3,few,CARGGSTDTQYF,TGTGCCCGAGGGGGGAGTACAGATACGCAGTATTTT
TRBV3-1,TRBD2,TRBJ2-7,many,CASSKTSGRGTYEQYF,TGTGCCAGCAGCAAAACTAGCGGGAGAGGAACCTACGAGCAGTACTTC